A single sample gave rise to the 4 T cell receptor beta chains below, sequenced in a study of blood T cell repertoires in COVID-19. Method: immunoSEQ multiplex PCR; TCRdb's copy keeps in-frame clones and lacks some. The sample has roughly 330,000 clones; approximately 88% are singletons. The sample consisted of PBMCs or T cells enriched from blood (not recorded which). These receptors originate from a man aged 25 to 40 who had recovered from COVID-19.

This chain uses TRBV5-4 with TRBJ2-5, with D unclear. This CDR3 has 12 amino acids. CDR1 is SGHNT, CDR2 YYREEE, per germline (reference sequence). Trimming cost V 4 bases and J 4 bases, with 8 bases left between them. The CDR3 sequence is CASSPAGETQYF. DNA for the CDR3: TGTGCCAGCAGCCCGGCAGGAGAGACCCAGTACTTC.

The chain is built from TRBV12-3 or TRBV12-4 and TRBJ1-6; no definite D call. With 5 bases removed from V and 9 bases from J, the gap between germline ends came to 8 bases. The CDR3 has 12 amino acids. The CDR3 region has the DNA TGTGCCAGCAGTCCTGGCGGTTCACCCCTCCACTTT. This sequence encodes CASSPGGSPLHF.

This clone was seen only a few times. V gene TRBV2 combines with J gene TRBJ1-3; D not resolved. The CDR3 is 15 amino acids. The germline V gene encodes CDR1 SNHLY and CDR2 FYNNEI. Trimming pared 1 base from V and 1 base from J, leaving 8 bases between. The CDR3 sequence: CASSEGRNSGNTIYF. For the CDR3, the DNA is TGTGCCAGCAGTGAAGGCAGGAATTCTGGAAACACCATATATTTT.

V is TRBV2 and J is TRBJ1-6, with D hard to call. CDR1 is SNHLY and CDR2 is FYNNEI in the germline V gene. The V end was cut by 2 bases, the J end by 4 bases, with 6 bases between. This CDR3 is built from 14 residues. In DNA form, the CDR3 reads TGTGCCAGCAGTGAATCTGTGTATAATTCACCCCTCCACTTT. Its translation is CASSESVYNSPLHF.